In this sample, the clone carrying this T cell receptor (beta chain) turned up a few times. Its antigen is unknown. The sample belongs to a study of vaccination and CD4 T cells after COVID-19. At the level of the study: Each person enrolled got two BNT162b2 or mRNA-1273 vaccine doses.

Trimming took off 3 bases at V and 4 bases at J, with 15 bases between the two ends. The germline gives CDR1 MDHEN, CDR2 SYDVKM. The CDR3 runs to 15 residues. General study results and limits: Median SARS-CoV-2-reactive clonotypes rose from roughly 22 to 38, not significantly.

Treatment meaning: roughly ten-day PBMC culture with coronavirus spike peptide pools or control peptides (ViraFEST assay). Wells contained roughly 2 million PBMCs each, and these were cultured with around 10 IU/ml IL-2 and about 10 ug/ml peptide pools. Sequenced with the Oncomine TCR Beta short-read assay was DNA taken from cultured CD4+ T cells. It was cultured CD4+ T cells from which genomic DNA was extracted. MiXCR, run by TCRdb on the PCR reads, gives a single entry per CDR3 protein. The sample includes some 4,000 distinct CDR3 sequences, roughly 18% seen only once; the top ten take about a quarter.

Material: CD4+ T cells from blood, cultured in vitro. This clonotype was obtained from a human donor who had recovered from COVID-19. The chain employs TRBV28 and TRBJ1-2, with D unresolved. This chain's CDR3 is CASSFSPLGSYGYTF. CDR3 DNA: TGTGCCAGCAGTTTTTCCCCTCTGGGGTCCTATGGCTACACCTTC.